A selection of T cell receptor beta chains follows, all from one sample in a study of OX40 agonist ivuxolimab in advanced cancers. Produced via immunoSEQ multiplex PCR; TCRdb's table is partial and in-frame only. The sample contains 20,000 to 30,000 clones, 85% to 90% of which appear only once. Sequencing used CD4+ or CD8+ T cells sorted from blood, obtained in a trial of the OX40 agonist ivuxolimab. Receptors originate from an adult with an advanced solid tumor such as melanoma, head and neck, liver or kidney cancer. CDR3s include the opening cysteine and the closing phenylalanine or tryptophan. A D gene is named only where the DNA matches it firmly.

j_call,d_call,v_call,cdr3_aa,cdr3_nt
TRBJ1-3,TRBD1,TRBV7-9,CASSLPTRTGVTGNTIYF,TGTGCCAGCAGCTTACCCACTAGGACAGGGGTTACTGGAAACACCATATATTTT
TRBJ2-3,TRBD2,TRBV6-5,CASSLREGADTQYF,TGTGCCAGCAGTCTCCGGGAGGGGGCAGATACGCAGTATTTT
TRBJ2-7,-,TRBV2,CASSDLALTYEQYF,TGTGCCAGCAGTGACCTGGCCCTAACCTACGAGCAGTACTTC
TRBJ1-5,TRBD1,TRBV5-8,CASSLGWDRDRQPQHF,TGTGCCAGCAGCTTGGGGTGGGACAGGGATAGACAGCCCCAGCATTTT
TRBJ2-5,-,TRBV5-6,CASSRRAQETQYF,TGTGCCAGCAGCCGCCGGGCCCAAGAGACCCAGTACTTC
TRBJ2-3,TRBD2,TRBV9,CASSGSWKAGGRTDTQYF,TGTGCCAGCAGCGGCTCCTGGAAGGCGGGGGGGCGCACAGATACGCAGTATTTT
TRBJ1-2,-,TRBV19,CASCLRDQTNYGYTF,TGTGCCAGTTGTCTCCGGGACCAAACCAACTATGGCTACACCTTC
TRBJ2-1,-,TRBV7-9,CASTLSAGYNEQFF,TGTGCCAGCACCCTTAGCGCAGGCTACAATGAGCAGTTCTTC
TRBJ1-1,-,TRBV25-1,CASSGEQDSQNTEAFF,TGTGCCAGCAGTGGAGAGCAGGACAGCCAGAACACTGAAGCTTTCTTT
TRBJ2-1,TRBD2,TRBV7-9,CASRILAGAYNEQFF,TGTGCCAGCAGGATACTAGCGGGAGCCTACAATGAGCAGTTCTTC
TRBJ2-7,-,TRBV5-6,CASSFLIGGQPEQYF,TGTGCCAGCAGCTTTCTAATAGGCGGACAGCCTGAGCAGTACTTC
TRBJ2-7,-,TRBV4-1,CASSQRDGPYEQYF,TGCGCCAGCAGCCAACGGGACGGACCCTACGAGCAGTACTTC
TRBJ2-5,-,TRBV6-6,CASSPPGRETQYF,TGTGCCAGCAGTCCGCCTGGGCGGGAGACCCAGTACTTC
TRBJ1-1,-,TRBV7-2,CASSLHQGPTEAFF,TGTGCCAGCAGCTTACACCAGGGCCCCACTGAAGCTTTCTTT
TRBJ1-4,-,TRBV19,CASSLRQTATNEKLFF,TGTGCCAGTAGTCTGAGACAGACTGCAACTAATGAAAAACTGTTTTTT
TRBJ2-7,-,TRBV19,CASSYGLEYEQYF,TGTGCCAGTAGTTACGGTTTAGAGTACGAGCAGTACTTC